These 32 T cell receptor beta chains share one sample of origin, sequenced in a study of T cell repertoires in cytomegalovirus infection. TCRdb analysed the reads with MiXCR anew, one entry per CDR3 protein. The sample records hundreds of thousands of distinct CDR3 sequences, about 24% being singletons. The specimen sequenced was CD8+ T cells from PBMCs. The receptors were gathered from a human donor in good health (CMV status not recorded). Some clones in this sample may be carry-over from other donors' samples.

This chain joins TRBV15 and TRBJ1-2; D is unclear. The CDR3 covers 15 residues. V gave up 8 bases and J gave up 1 base, with 17 bases separating them. Germline assignment: CDR1 LNHNV and CDR2 YYDKDF (reference sequence). The CDR3 sequence is CATAGSDSINYGYTF. The CDR3 bases are TGTGCCACCGCTGGAAGCGACTCGATTAACTATGGCTACACCTTC.

There are a few counts of this clonotype. This chain connects TRBV16 to TRBJ1-1, with 9 bases fitting TRBD1. The CDR3 loop spans 16 amino acids. CDR1 and CDR2 (germline): KGHSY, FQNENV. Germline trimming cut 0 bases from V and 3 bases from J; bases unmatched to any gene: 5. The CDR3 is CASSQSPGQGHTEAFF. The CDR3 DNA sequence: TGTGCCAGCAGCCAATCCCCGGGACAGGGTCACACTGAAGCTTTCTTT.

The chain is built from TRBV27 and TRBJ2-3; a possible D gene is TRBD2 (6 bases). Trimming took 5 bases from V and 4 from J, leaving 13 bases between them. The CDR3 totals 14 residues. Per germline, CDR1 MNHEY and CDR2 SMNVEV (reference sequence). CDR3 DNA: TGTGCCAGCAGTACCTCCGGGAGCCCAGATACGCAGTATTTT. It codes for CASSTSGSPDTQYF.

The chain joins TRBV4-1 to TRBJ2-1, with D possibly matching TRBD1 (5 bases). Germline V CDR1 and CDR2: MGHRA, YSYEKL. The V end was cut by 0 bases, the J end by 8 bases, with 8 bases between. The CDR3 length is 13 residues. This CDR3 reads CASSQDKGHEQFF. DNA of the CDR3: TGCGCCAGCAGCCAAGATAAGGGGCATGAGCAGTTCTTC.

This chain uses TRBV6-2 or TRBV6-3 with TRBJ2-7; the D gene is possibly TRBD1 (6 bases). Trimming cost V 10 bases and J 0 bases, with 19 bases left between them. The CDR3 has 15 residues. The germline gives CDR1 MNHEY, CDR2 SVGEGT. In nucleotides, the CDR3 is TGTGCCAATTCCCCCGGCCAGGGGAACTCCTACGAGCAGTACTTC. It is translated as CANSPGQGNSYEQYF.

This CDR3 is CSATPTLSSGDKYEQYF. CDR3 nucleotide sequence: TGCAGTGCTACCCCGACCCTCTCTAGCGGGGACAAATACGAGCAGTACTTC. The rearrangement links TRBV20-1 to TRBJ2-7, with TRBD2 matching 9 bases. The V segment lost 4 bases and the J segment 4 bases; nucleotides outside the gene matches: 17. The CDR3 spans 17 residues. CDR1 DFQATT and CDR2 SNEGSKA come from the germline V gene (reference sequence).

The chain has TRBV18 and TRBJ2-1, with a possible D match to TRBD2 (5 bases). Germline-derived CDR1 and CDR2 are KGHSH and LQKENI. V was clipped by 2 bases and J by 10 bases, with 15 bases between them. The CDR3 has 14 amino acids. The CDR3 loop reads CASSPGSRLKEQFF. Here the CDR3 DNA reads TGTGCCAGCTCACCAGGGTCGCGACTAAAAGAGCAGTTCTTC.

This clonotype was detected only a few times. The V gene is TRBV7-6, the J gene TRBJ2-2, with TRBD1 matching 7 bases. Germline lookup yields CDR1 SGHVS and CDR2 FNYEAQ. CDR3 length equals 17 residues. J was trimmed by 3 bases and V by 5 bases; bases with no gene match: 12. The CDR3 nucleotides are TGTGCCAGCAGCCCTCCGGACAGGTCTTTTTACACCGGGGAGCTGTTTTTT. Residues: CASSPPDRSFYTGELFF.

J is TRBJ2-5 and V is TRBV7-2, with TRBD2 matching over 8 bases. The J segment lost 5 bases and the V segment lost 5 bases, leaving 13 bases of the junction unmatched. Germline V gives CDR1 SGHTA, CDR2 FQGNSA. The CDR3 extends over 16 amino acids. CDR3 in DNA: TGTGCCAGCAGCCCCTCGTCCGGGGGGGCGAGCGAGACCCAGTACTTC. Amino acids: CASSPSSGGASETQYF.

The rearrangement joins TRBV29-1 to TRBJ1-2, with 7 positions matching TRBD1. The germline V gene has CDR1 SQVTM and CDR2 ANQGSEA. V dropped 6 bases and J dropped 4; count of bases not matched to a gene: 8. This CDR3 is built from 13 residues. The CDR3 reads CSVQGGSVYGYTF. CDR3 DNA sequence: TGCAGCGTCCAGGGGGGGTCGGTCTATGGCTACACCTTC.

This chain uses TRBV12-3 or TRBV12-4 with TRBJ2-2; TRBD2 might be the D (6 bases). CDR3 length equals 14 residues. V gave up 6 bases and J gave up 6 bases, with 14 bases separating them. The CDR3 sequence is CASSLRDWAGELFF. The CDR3 DNA reads as TGTGCCAGCAGCCTTCGGGACTGGGCCGGGGAGCTGTTTTTT.

This clonotype was seen a handful of times. The gene calls are TRBV9 and TRBJ2-6; the D gene is possibly TRBD2 (7 bases). Germline loops: CDR1 SGDLS, CDR2 YYNGEE. The CDR3 extends over 18 amino acids. Trimming took off 0 bases at V and 0 bases at J, with 13 bases between the two ends. The CDR3 nucleotides are TGTGCCAGCAGCGTAGGAGGGGGGGTATACTCTGGGGCCAACGTCCTGACTTTC. Its protein is CASSVGGGVYSGANVLTF.

This clonotype was seen a few times. The genes are TRBV4-1 and TRBJ1-1; TRBD1 might be the D (6 bases). The CDR3 is 14 amino acids. Looked up from germline, CDR1 is MGHRA and CDR2 is YSYEKL. With 3 bases removed from V and 4 bases from J, the gap between germline ends came to 12 bases. CDR3 DNA: TGCGCCAGCAGCCACCCACAGGGTCCCACTGAAGCTTTCTTT. It encodes CASSHPQGPTEAFF.

The V and J genes are TRBV6-5 and TRBJ2-3; a weak D match, TRBD1 (6 bases). This CDR3 region has 15 residues. Looked up from germline, CDR1 is MNHEY and CDR2 is SVGAGI. V lost 0 bases, J lost 6 bases, and 13 bases lay in between. The CDR3 nucleotides are TGTGCCAGCAGTTACTCGAGCAGGGGCAGTGATACGCAGTATTTT. It translates to CASSYSSRGSDTQYF.

This chain uses TRBV5-1 with TRBJ2-5; the D gene is possibly TRBD2 (6 bases). CDR3 size: 11 residues. V was pared by 6 bases and J by 10 bases, with 13 bases between. CDR1 and CDR2 from the germline V gene are SGHRS and YFSETQ. CDR3 nucleotide sequence: TGCGCCAGCAAGGCGGGGCAGGACCAGTACTTC. It yields the protein CASKAGQDQYF.

This clonotype showed up just a few times. The genes are TRBV7-4 and TRBJ1-2, with 7 nucleotides matching TRBD1. The CDR3 contains 16 residues. Trimming took 3 bases from V and 3 from J; bases not matched to a gene: 10. CDR1 SGHVT and CDR2 SQSDAQ come from the germline V gene. DNA for the CDR3: TGTGCCAGCAGCTTGAGACTGGGACAGACCCACTATGGCTACACCTTC. It codes for CASSLRLGQTHYGYTF.

The CDR3 sequence is CASSYTGAPAYNEQFF. Written as DNA, the CDR3 is TGTGCCAGCAGTTACACCGGTGCTCCCGCTTACAATGAGCAGTTCTTC. The rearrangement links TRBV6-6 to TRBJ2-1; D uncertain. The CDR3 runs 16 residues. V lost 2 bases, J lost 4 bases, and 15 bases lay in between. The germline V gene encodes CDR1 MNHNY and CDR2 SVGAGI (reference sequence).

This clonotype was counted many times. This sequence joins TRBV7-6 and TRBJ2-3; TRBD2 is a possible D gene (6 bases). The CDR3 is made up of 15 amino acids. Trimming took 1 base from V and 4 from J, leaving 12 bases between them. Germline V gives CDR1 SGHVS, CDR2 FNYEAQ. In nucleotides, the CDR3 is TGTGCCAGCAGCTTAGTGGGCGGGGTCCCAGATACGCAGTATTTT. It specifies CASSLVGGVPDTQYF.

The gene calls are TRBV6-5 and TRBJ2-5; TRBD1 aligns across 8 bases. With V trimmed by 5 bases and J by 2 bases, 4 bases remained unmatched. Germline CDR1 is MNHEY and CDR2 is SVGAGI. The CDR3 is 14 amino acids. The CDR3 here is CASSHRTGQETQYF. In DNA form, the CDR3 reads TGTGCCAGCAGTCACAGGACAGGGCAAGAGACCCAGTACTTC.

This clonotype came up a few times. The rearrangement joins TRBV28 to TRBJ2-7; D not resolved. The CDR3 loop spans 14 amino acids. Trimming took 4 bases from V and 4 from J, leaving 14 bases between them. Germline assignment: CDR1 MDHEN and CDR2 SYDVKM. The CDR3 DNA follows: TGTGCCAGCAGTTCTAGTTACTCCGGTTACGAGCAGTACGTC. Amino acid sequence: CASSSSYSGYEQYV.

This clonotype came up many times. The chain uses TRBV7-9 and TRBJ2-7; a weak D match, TRBD1 (7 bases). Trimming left V 5 bases short and J 6 bases short, with 20 bases between. The germline CDR1 and CDR2 sequences are SEHNR and FQNEAQ (reference sequence). The CDR3 has 15 amino acids. CDR3 DNA: TGTGCCAGCAGCCGACAGGGAGGCGCGGGTTCCGAGCAGTACTTC. It encodes CASSRQGGAGSEQYF. The full variable domain, rest sourced from reference TRBV7-9 and TRBJ2-7, is DTGVSQNPRHKITKRGQNVTFRCDPISEHNRLYWYRQTLGQGPEFLTYFQNEAQLEKSRLLSDRFSAERPKGSFSTLEIQRTEQGDSAMYLCASSRQGGAGSEQYFGPGTRLTVT.

This clonotype was counted at least ten times. V gene TRBV28 combines with J gene TRBJ2-5; D remains ambiguous. The CDR3 is made up of 16 amino acids. Trimming shortened V by 3 bases and J by 9 bases, and 23 bases separated the two germline ends. Germline V gene lookup returns CDR1 MDHEN and CDR2 SYDVKM. CDR3 DNA sequence: TGTGCCAGCAGTTTCCCGGCCAAAGGGTCCACCGGATCCCAGTACTTC. Protein: CASSFPAKGSTGSQYF.

In its sample, this clonotype was seen once. The CDR3 loop reads CSVDGAGTPQETQYF. The CDR3 coding sequence is TGCAGCGTCGACGGGGCCGGGACACCTCAGGAGACCCAGTACTTC. The gene calls are TRBV29-1 and TRBJ2-5; D is perhaps TRBD1 (6 bases). The CDR3 length is 15 residues. Trimming cost V 6 bases and J 5 bases, with 22 bases left between them. The germline V gene has CDR1 SQVTM and CDR2 ANQGSEA.

The chain carries TRBV7-9 and TRBJ2-1; D possibly corresponds to TRBD2 (5 bases). Deletions cut 4 bases from V and 7 bases from J, with 23 bases between. Per the germline V gene, CDR1 is SEHNR and CDR2 is FQNEAQ (reference sequence). The CDR3 is 17 residues long. CDR3 DNA: TGTGCCAGCAGCTCGGATTCGGACCATGTCGGGAAGAATGAGCAGTTCTTC. Translating it yields CASSSDSDHVGKNEQFF.

For this clonotype: A much larger clone differs from this one at a single base, so this may be a read error. The rearrangement links TRBV5-1 to TRBJ1-5; 7 bases fit TRBD1. Germline-derived CDR1 and CDR2 are SGHRS and YFSETQ. This CDR3 contains 15 residues. The CDR3 DNA is TGCGCCAGCAGCGCCACCGGGACAGAGAATCAGTCCCAGCATTTT. This sequence encodes CASSATGTENQSQHF.

This chain's CDR3 is CASSLPAWGGDKWETQYF. CDR3 coding DNA: TGTGCCAGCAGCTTGCCCGCATGGGGGGGCGATAAGTGGGAGACCCAGTACTTC. This rearrangement joins TRBV5-6 to TRBJ2-5; D might be TRBD2 (7 bases). The CDR3 has 18 residues. V was trimmed by 1 base and J by 5 bases, leaving 24 bases between them. Germline CDR1 and CDR2: SGHDT and YYEEEE.

This clonotype was recorded a few times. This rearrangement joins TRBV5-1 to TRBJ2-2; 7 bases line up with TRBD1. Germline V lookup: CDR1 SGHRS, CDR2 YFSETQ. The CDR3 has 15 amino acids. The J segment lost 7 bases and the V segment lost 0 bases, leaving 6 bases of the junction unmatched. The CDR3 nucleotides read TGCGCCAGCAGCTTGGGTTCGGGACAGCTCGGGGAGCTGTTTTTT. Translating gives CASSLGSGQLGELFF.

In its sample, this clonotype was seen a few times. The chain combines TRBV5-1 with TRBJ2-3; D possibly corresponds to TRBD2 (5 bases). CDR1 is SGHRS, CDR2 YFSETQ, per germline. The CDR3 is made up of 13 amino acids. V was trimmed by 5 bases and J by 4 bases, leaving 11 bases between them. The CDR3 DNA is TGCGCCAGCAGTTCAGAGGGTGCAGATACGCAGTATTTT. Protein sequence: CASSSEGADTQYF.

V gene TRBV15 combines with J gene TRBJ2-5; D unresolved. The CDR3 has 17 residues. In germline, CDR1 is LNHNV, CDR2 YYDKDF (reference sequence). The V end lost 1 base, the J end lost 4 bases, and 19 bases lay between the germline ends. CDR3 residues: CATSRGAETSWRETQYF. DNA of the CDR3: TGTGCCACCAGCAGAGGGGCGGAAACTTCCTGGAGAGAGACCCAGTACTTC.

This clonotype was picked up many times. The chain uses TRBV7-2 and TRBJ2-5; D could derive from TRBD1 or TRBD2 (5 bases each). CDR1 SGHTA and CDR2 FQGNSA come from the germline V gene. The CDR3 covers 18 residues. Trimming removed 4 bases from V and 4 bases from J, with 25 bases in between. DNA for the CDR3: TGTGCCAGCAGCTCGAATGGCCGGGGCTCATCTTACGGAGAGACCCAGTACTTC. Translated, it gives CASSSNGRGSSYGETQYF.

Concerning this clonotype itself: The junction differs from germline at one of its ends, possibly a read error. V usage is TRBV6-1 and J usage is TRBJ2-1, with TRBD2 identical over 8 bases. The germline CDR1 and CDR2 sequences are MNHNS and SASEGT. The CDR3 has 16 amino acids. The CDR3 here is CANSSLTSVSYNEQFF. CDR3 nucleotide sequence: TGTGCCAACAGTTCCCTGACTAGCGTTTCCTACAATGAGCAGTTCTTC.

The gene calls are TRBV29-1 and TRBJ1-2; 7 bases are a match to TRBD1. Germline trimming cut 7 bases from V and 1 base from J; bases unmatched to any gene: 12. Germline V lookup: CDR1 SQVTM, CDR2 ANQGSEA. The CDR3 is 15 residues long. The CDR3 region has the DNA TGCAGCGCCCAGGGGGGAAGTGCGGATAACTATGGCTACACCTTC. It encodes CSAQGGSADNYGYTF.